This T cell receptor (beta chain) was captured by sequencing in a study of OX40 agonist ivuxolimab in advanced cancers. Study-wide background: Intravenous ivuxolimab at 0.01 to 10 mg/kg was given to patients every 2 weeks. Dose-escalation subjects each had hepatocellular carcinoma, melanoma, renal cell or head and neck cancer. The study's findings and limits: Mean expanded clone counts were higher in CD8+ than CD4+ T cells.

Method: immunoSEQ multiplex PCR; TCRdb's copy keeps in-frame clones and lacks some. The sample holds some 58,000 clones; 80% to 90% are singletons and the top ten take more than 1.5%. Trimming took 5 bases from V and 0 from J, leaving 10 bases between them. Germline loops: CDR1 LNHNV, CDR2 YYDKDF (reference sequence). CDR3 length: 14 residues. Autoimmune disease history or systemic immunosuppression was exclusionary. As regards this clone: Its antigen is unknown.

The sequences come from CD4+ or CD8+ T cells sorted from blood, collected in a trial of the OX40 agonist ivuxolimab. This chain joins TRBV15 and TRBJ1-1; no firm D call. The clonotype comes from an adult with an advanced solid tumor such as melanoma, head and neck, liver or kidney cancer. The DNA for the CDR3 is TGTGCCACCAGCCCCGGGAGAGTGAACACTGAAGCTTTCTTT. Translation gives CATSPGRVNTEAFF.